This T cell receptor beta chain was retrieved from a study of blood T cell repertoires in COVID-19. How the authors handled the data: For nucleated cells, counts were estimated from reference gene primer amplification. TCRdb keeps only in-frame clones here, not all; method: immunoSEQ multiplex PCR. V and J calls and clone size come straight from that table; D and trimming were deduced from the DNA. The sample has about 220,000 clones; about 79% are singletons. The length of the CDR3 is 15 residues. Germline V gene sequence: CDR1 KGHDR, CDR2 SFDVKD. V was shortened by 3 bases and J by 4 bases, with 14 bases between the two germline ends.

This chain connects TRBV24-1 to TRBJ2-5; no firm D call. The TCR was taken from a man aged 45-65 years with active or convalescent COVID-19. Sequenced material: peripheral blood. In DNA form, the CDR3 reads TGTGCCACCAGTGATAATCAGGCAGCAGGAGAGACCCAGTACTTC. This translates into CATSDNQAAGETQYF.